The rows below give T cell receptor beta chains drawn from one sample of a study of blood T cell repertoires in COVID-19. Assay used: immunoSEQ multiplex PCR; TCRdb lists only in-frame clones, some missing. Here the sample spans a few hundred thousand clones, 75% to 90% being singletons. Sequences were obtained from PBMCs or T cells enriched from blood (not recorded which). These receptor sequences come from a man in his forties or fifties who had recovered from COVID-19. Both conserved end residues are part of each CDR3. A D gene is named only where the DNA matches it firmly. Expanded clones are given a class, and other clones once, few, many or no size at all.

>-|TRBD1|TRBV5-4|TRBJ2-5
CASSFRGNREETQYF
TGTGCCAGCAGCTTCAGGGGGAATAGGGAAGAGACCCAGTACTTC
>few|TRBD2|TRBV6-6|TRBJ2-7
CATAASGSYEQYF
TGTGCCACCGCCGCGAGCGGGAGCTACGAGCAGTACTTC
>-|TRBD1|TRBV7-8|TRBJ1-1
CASSLARDSMNTEAFF
TGTGCTAGCAGCTTAGCCCGGGACAGCATGAACACTGAAGCTTTCTTT
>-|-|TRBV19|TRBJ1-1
CASSRRQTGGNTEAFF
TGTGCCAGTAGCCGGAGACAGACGGGTGGGAACACTGAAGCTTTCTTT
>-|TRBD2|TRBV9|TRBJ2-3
CASSVTSIVDTQYF
TGTGCCAGCAGCGTGACTAGCATCGTAGATACGCAGTATTTT
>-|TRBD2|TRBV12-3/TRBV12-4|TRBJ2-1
CASRTSGRAEKFF
TGTGCCAGCCGGACTAGCGGGAGGGCCGAGAAGTTCTTC
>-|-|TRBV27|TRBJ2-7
CASSLGSRRLYEQYF
TGTGCCAGCAGTTTAGGTAGCCGGAGGCTCTACGAGCAGTACTTC
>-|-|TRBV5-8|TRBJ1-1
CASSLRMSGTEAFF
TGTGCCAGCAGCTTAAGAATGTCAGGGACTGAAGCTTTCTTT
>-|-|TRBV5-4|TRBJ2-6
CASSLQGSGANVLTF
TGTGCCAGCAGCTTACAGGGATCTGGGGCCAACGTCCTGACTTTC
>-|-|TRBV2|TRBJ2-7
CASRADMSSYEQYF
TGTGCCAGCAGGGCAGACATGAGCTCCTACGAGCAGTACTTC
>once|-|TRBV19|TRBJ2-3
CASSNEGLITDTQYF
TGTGCCAGTAGTAACGAGGGCCTTATCACAGATACGCAGTATTTT
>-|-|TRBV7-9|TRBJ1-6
CASSPDSDNSPLHF
TGTGCCAGCAGCCCCGACAGCGATAATTCACCCCTCCACTTT
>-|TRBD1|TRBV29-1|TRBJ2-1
CSVVLSPGQGSFF
TGCAGCGTTGTCCTCTCTCCGGGACAGGGATCCTTCTTC
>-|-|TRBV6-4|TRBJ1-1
CASSQLRNTEAFF
TGTGCCAGCAGCCAACTCCGGAACACTGAAGCTTTCTTT
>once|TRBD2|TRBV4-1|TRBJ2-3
CASRPATSGGVGDTQYF
TGCGCCAGCAGACCCGCGACTAGCGGGGGGGTTGGAGATACGCAGTATTTT
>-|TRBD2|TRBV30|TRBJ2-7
CAWSARVGTSGRADYEQYF
TGTGCCTGGAGTGCAAGGGTCGGGACTAGCGGGAGGGCGGACTACGAGCAGTACTTC
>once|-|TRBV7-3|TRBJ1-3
CASSLTDSGNTIYF
TGTGCCAGCAGCTTGACAGACTCTGGAAACACCATATATTTT
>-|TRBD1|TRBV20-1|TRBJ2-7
CSASPGQIEQYF
TGCAGTGCTAGTCCGGGACAGATTGAGCAGTACTTC
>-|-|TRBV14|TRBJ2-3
CASTKPNSDTQYF
TGTGCCAGCACCAAGCCAAATTCAGATACGCAGTATTTT
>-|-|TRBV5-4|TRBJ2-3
CASSLGGASTDTQYF
TGTGCCAGCAGCTTGGGCGGGGCCAGCACAGATACGCAGTATTTT
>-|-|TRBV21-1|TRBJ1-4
CARGGSTNEKLFF
TGTGCCAGGGGGGGGTCCACTAATGAAAAACTGTTTTTT
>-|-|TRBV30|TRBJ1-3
CAWSRDWGQRAGNTIYF
TGTGCCTGGAGTAGGGATTGGGGGCAGCGAGCGGGAAACACCATATATTTT
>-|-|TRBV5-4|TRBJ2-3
CASSLEHRVGTDTQYF
TGTGCCAGCAGCTTGGAGCACAGGGTAGGCACAGATACGCAGTATTTT
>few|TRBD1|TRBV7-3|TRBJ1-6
CASSLKGANSPLHF
TGTGCCAGCAGCTTGAAGGGGGCAAATTCACCCCTCCACTTT
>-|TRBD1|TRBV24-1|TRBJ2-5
CATSDFGQGQETQYF
TGTGCCACCAGTGATTTTGGACAGGGGCAAGAGACCCAGTACTTC
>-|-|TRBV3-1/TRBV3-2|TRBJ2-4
CASSQDWGDKNIQYF
TGTGCCAGCAGCCAAGATTGGGGCGACAAAAACATTCAGTACTTC
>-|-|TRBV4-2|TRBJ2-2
CASTYRRVSPTSGELFF
TGTGCCAGCACCTATCGGAGGGTTAGCCCGACGTCCGGGGAGCTGTTTTTT